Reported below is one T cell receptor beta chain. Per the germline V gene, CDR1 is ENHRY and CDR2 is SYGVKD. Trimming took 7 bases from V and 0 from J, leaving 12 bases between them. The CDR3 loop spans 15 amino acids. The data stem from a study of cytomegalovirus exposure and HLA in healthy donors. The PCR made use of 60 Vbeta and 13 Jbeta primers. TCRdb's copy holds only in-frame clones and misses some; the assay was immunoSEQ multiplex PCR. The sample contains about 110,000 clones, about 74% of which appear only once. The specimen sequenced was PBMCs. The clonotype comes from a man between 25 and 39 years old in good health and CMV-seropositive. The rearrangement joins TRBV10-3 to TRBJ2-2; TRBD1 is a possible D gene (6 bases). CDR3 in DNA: TGTGCCATCACCGTAGGACAGCCGAACACCGGGGAGCTGTTTTTT. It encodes CAITVGQPNTGELFF.